The source of this T cell receptor beta chain is a study of blood T cell repertoires in COVID-19. Study details: Italy, Spain and the United States were the sources of the convalescent and acute COVID-19 samples. In each case, the material was cDNA or gDNA derived from T cells, B-cell-depleted T cells, or PBMCs.

Per the authors' pipeline: The authors estimated nucleated cell counts from reference gene primer amplification. Profiled with immunoSEQ multiplex PCR; TCRdb holds only in-frame clones, not every one. For V, J and clone size, that table is used; D and trimming come from the DNA. This sample yields about 20,000 clones, of which roughly 93% are seen a single time; roughly 4.3% belongs to the top ten. Germline assignment: CDR1 SGHTA and CDR2 FQGNSA. Trimming pared 8 bases from V and 0 bases from J, leaving 8 bases between. The CDR3 length is 14 residues. The sample taken for sequencing was peripheral blood. This sequence joins TRBV7-2 and TRBJ2-6; D remains unclear. This sequence originates from a woman between 50 and 59 years old with active COVID-19. CDR3 in amino acids: CASSFFSGANVLTF. The CDR3 coding sequence is TGTGCCAGCTCATTTTTCTCTGGGGCCAACGTCCTGACTTTC.